The entry below gives a single TCR beta chain sequence along with its context. Its antigen is still unknown. This entry comes from a study of cytomegalovirus exposure and HLA in healthy donors. Donors came from a validation cohort of 95 to 150 subjects, distinct from the first 666-subject cohort. Clones were sequenced by immunoSEQ multiplex PCR, and TCRdb holds only the in-frame ones, with some missing. The sample lists around 250,000 clones; around 90% were seen once. Study-level findings and limits: A subsequent analysis found that TCR clusters from the first cohort also tended to co-occur in the roughly 120 validation repertoires, with approximately 94% of cluster scores above 0. Rarity held for most TCR sequences, but there were some public TCRs that occurred in many donors.

The germline V and J ends were trimmed by 1 base and 8 bases, with 11 bases remaining between them. The CDR3 length is 14 residues. The germline V gene has CDR1 MGHDK and CDR2 SYGVNS. The source is a woman in her twenties or thirties in good health and CMV-seronegative. The chain has TRBV25-1 and TRBJ1-4; D uncertain. Sequencing was done on a sample of PBMCs. The chain's CDR3 is CASSESSRSEKLFF. For the CDR3, the DNA is TGTGCCAGCAGTGAATCTAGTCGGTCAGAAAAACTGTTTTTT.